Listed here are 18 T cell receptor beta chains from one sample, sequenced in a study of shared clonotypes between healthy human individuals. Only in-frame clones appear in the TCRdb table, and some are missing; sequencing was by immunoSEQ multiplex PCR. The profile covers about half a million clones, with roughly 80% appearing a single time and 12% taken by the ten largest. Material for sequencing was PBMCs. The source of these receptors is a woman in her thirties or forties in good health. Some clones in this sample may be carry-over from other donors' samples.

The chain joins TRBV19 to TRBJ2-5, with 7 nucleotides matching TRBD1. The CDR3 spans 14 residues. CDR1 is LNHDA and CDR2 is SQIVND in the germline V gene (reference sequence). The V segment lost 3 bases and the J segment 10 bases; nucleotides outside the gene matches: 11. CDR3 amino acids: CASSIRGGYSDQYF. CDR3 nucleotides: TGTGCCAGTAGTATCCGAGGGGGCTACAGCGACCAGTACTTC.

This rearrangement joins TRBV5-1 to TRBJ2-2, with D tentatively TRBD2 (6 bases). Deletions cut 0 bases from V and 5 bases from J, with 11 bases between. This CDR3 is built from 15 residues. The germline V gene encodes CDR1 SGHRS and CDR2 YFSETQ. This CDR3 is CASSLELASTGELFF. DNA of the CDR3: TGCGCCAGCAGCTTGGAGCTAGCGTCTACCGGGGAGCTGTTTTTT.

The chain joins TRBV6-1 to TRBJ1-1; unclear D gene. The germline V and J ends were trimmed by 3 bases and 3 bases, with 20 bases remaining between them. In germline, CDR1 is MNHNS, CDR2 SASEGT. This CDR3 spans 17 amino acids. CDR3 coding DNA: TGTGCCAGCAGTGAGTTCCACCCCACCCTTGCGGACACTGAAGCTTTCTTT. This codes for CASSEFHPTLADTEAFF.

CDR3 sequence (DNA): TGCGCCAGCAGCCAAGTCACCGGGGAGCTGTTTTTT. This translates into CASSQVTGELFF. This chain uses TRBV4-3 with TRBJ2-2, with unresolved D. Germline CDR1 is LGHNA and CDR2 is YSLEER. There are 12 residues in the CDR3. Deletions cut 1 base from V and 4 bases from J, with 1 base between.

This clone appeared a few times. The rearrangement joins TRBV5-1 to TRBJ2-7; D may match TRBD1 or TRBD2 (5 bases each). Germline CDR1 reads SGHRS; CDR2 reads YFSETQ. This CDR3 region has 14 residues. With 4 bases removed from V and 4 bases from J, the gap between germline ends came to 15 bases. The CDR3 DNA sequence: TGCGCCAGCAGCACCGGGGCAGGCCGGTACGAGCAGTACTTC. Translated, it gives CASSTGAGRYEQYF.

V and J are TRBV28 and TRBJ2-6, with D maybe TRBD1 (6 bases). The germline CDR1 and CDR2 sequences are MDHEN and SYDVKM. V lost 6 bases and J 0 bases, leaving 15 bases between the germline ends. This CDR3 contains 17 residues. The CDR3 DNA reads TGTGCCAGCAGAAACACAGGGTTGGTCTCTGGGGCCAACGTCCTGACTTTC. Translating gives CASRNTGLVSGANVLTF.

The rearrangement joins TRBV7-2 to TRBJ2-2; D gene unclear. V was shortened by 2 bases and J by 1 base, with 11 bases between the two germline ends. Germline CDR1 reads SGHTA; CDR2 reads FQGNSA. This CDR3 is built from 16 residues. CDR3 in DNA: TGTGCCAGCAGCTTATCCCGGACGGGGAACACCGGGGAGCTGTTTTTT. Protein sequence: CASSLSRTGNTGELFF.

Details on this clone: The junction departs from the called germline gene at one end, perhaps through a read error. V is TRBV5-1 and J is TRBJ2-7; possible D gene TRBD1, 6 bases. Germline loops: CDR1 SGHRS, CDR2 YFSETQ. The CDR3 has 14 residues. CDR3 loop: CASSLQGLSHEQYF. The DNA of the CDR3 is TGTGCCAGCAGCTTGCAGGGGTTGAGCCACGAGCAGTACTTC.

This clone turned up a few times. The gene calls are TRBV12-2 and TRBJ1-1; the table's D call, TRBD1, has no DNA check behind it. TRBV12-2 is an annotated pseudogene. The CDR3 spans 13 residues. CDR3 residues: CASRLGTNTEAFF. CDR3 nucleotide sequence: TGTGCAAGTCGCTTAGGGACAAACACTGAAGCTTTCTTT.

Note on this clone: A read error may explain this, as a much larger clone is one base away. The same CDR3 arises from other DNA sequences in this sample as well. The V call is TRBV7-3, the J call TRBJ2-2; D call uncertain. Looked up from germline, CDR1 is SGHTA and CDR2 is FQGTGA. Trimming stripped 3 bases from V and 3 bases from J, with 5 bases between. The CDR3 extends over 13 amino acids. The CDR3 is CASSFTHTGELFF. DNA of the CDR3: TGTGCCAGCAGCTTTACACACACCGGGGAGCTGTTTTTT.

This clone was detected only a few times. J is TRBJ2-5 and V is TRBV7-8; D might be TRBD1 (6 bases). Deletions cut 4 bases from V and 3 bases from J, with 12 bases between. CDR1 is SGHVS, CDR2 FQNEAQ, per germline. This CDR3 comprises 14 residues. The CDR3 loop is CASSSHRTEETQYF. Here the CDR3 DNA reads TGTGCCAGCAGCTCCCACCGGACAGAAGAGACCCAGTACTTC.

The chain recombines TRBV18 with TRBJ2-5; 8 nucleotides match TRBD1. V shed 2 bases, J shed 5 bases, and the junction held 7 bases outside the gene matches. CDR3 length: 15 amino acids. CDR1 and CDR2 from the germline V gene are KGHSH and LQKENI. The CDR3 sequence is CASSPLQGGRETQYF. In DNA form, the CDR3 reads TGTGCCAGCTCACCATTACAGGGGGGCCGGGAGACCCAGTACTTC.

The rearrangement joins TRBV5-1 to TRBJ1-3, with unresolved D. V was shortened by 4 bases and J by 0 bases, with 14 bases between the two germline ends. The CDR3 loop spans 16 amino acids. CDR1 and CDR2 from the germline V gene are SGHRS and YFSETQ. CDR3 bases: TGCGCCAGCAGCCTCGGACCCCTTGGCTCTGGAAACACCATATATTTT. This translates into CASSLGPLGSGNTIYF.

Comment on this clone: A read error is likely here: a far larger clone is one base away. The same CDR3 can be traced to other DNA sequences in this sample. This sequence joins TRBV5-8 and TRBJ1-5, with D unresolved. Per germline, CDR1 SGHTS and CDR2 YDEGEE. The CDR3 is 15 residues long. CDR3 coding DNA: TGTGCCAGCAGCTTGGGTCAGACGCTGAATCAGCCCCAGCATTTC. Translating gives CASSLGQTLNQPQHF.

CDR3 in amino acids: CASSTGQGEGDTQYF. DNA of the CDR3: TGCGCCAGCAGCACGGGACAGGGAGAGGGAGATACGCAGTATTTT. J is TRBJ2-3 and V is TRBV5-1; 9 bases fit TRBD1. The CDR3 runs to 15 residues. Germline CDR1 and CDR2: SGHRS and YFSETQ. With 4 bases clipped from V and 5 bases from J, the junction kept 8 bases outside the gene matches.

The chain joins TRBV4-1 to TRBJ2-5; 9 bases are shared with TRBD1. This CDR3 is built from 15 residues. Losses at the gene ends were 4 bases for V and 3 bases for J; bases not matched to a gene: 6. The germline V gene encodes CDR1 MGHRA and CDR2 YSYEKL. CDR3 in amino acids: CASSPRGDREETQYF. Here the CDR3 DNA reads TGCGCCAGCAGCCCCAGGGGGGACAGGGAAGAGACCCAGTACTTC.

This chain joins TRBV5-4 and TRBJ2-1; D is perhaps TRBD1 (6 bases). Deletions cut 4 bases from V and 3 bases from J, with 14 bases between. There are 15 residues in the CDR3. CDR1 SGHNT and CDR2 YYREEE come from the germline V gene (reference sequence). The CDR3 sequence: CASSIPTGGYNEQFF. The CDR3 DNA reads TGTGCCAGCAGCATACCGACAGGAGGCTACAATGAGCAGTTCTTC.

This clone was counted between two and nine times. This chain links TRBV5-5 with TRBJ1-4, with D perhaps TRBD1 (6 bases). Germline loops: CDR1 SGHKS, CDR2 YYEKEE (reference sequence). This CDR3 comprises 16 residues. Between the trimmed V and J ends, which lost 2 bases and 0 bases, there was a span of 11 bases. The CDR3 nucleotides read TGTGCCAGCAGCTTTAGAGAGGGGGCAACTAATGAAAAACTGTTTTTT. Translated, it gives CASSFREGATNEKLFF.